Listed here is a single T cell receptor beta chain. This clonotype was observed a few times. This receptor's antigen is unknown. No base quality values were provided; no much bigger clone lies one nucleotide off. This specimen's time point label, interpreted: pre-sensitization, week 0. What this sample's treatment or condition label stands for: therapeutic diphenylcyclopropenone sensitization with weekly scalp DPC. At each patch-test visit, blood was drawn before the patch test was applied. Eligible patients were aged 18 to 70, diagnosed with alopecia, deemed suitable for DPC therapy, and excluded if pregnant. Total RNA was isolated from unfractionated whole blood collected in Tempus Blood RNA tubes. The data were taken from a study of human T cells and chemical hapten exposure (dated by TCRdb to the early 2020s). Background for the entire study: For sensitization, 2% DPC in acetone was applied to a roughly 2 cm by roughly 2 cm area of upper inner arm skin. Throughout the study period of roughly 24 weeks, patients also received therapeutic DPC doses to the scalp every week. Patch testing on the upper back used Finn chambers containing 0.01% DPC, with scoring done after 6 days according to International Contact Dermatitis Research Group standards. Patient blood was sampled pre-sensitization (week 0) and at 2, 6 and about 24 weeks after DPC sensitization. The libraries were sequenced as a pool, and the TCR yield per sample differed mostly because of small variations in library volumes within the pool. Nearly 30 alopecia patients provided blood for TCR sequencing at one to four time points (pre-sensitization, 2, 6 and 24 weeks). The patient cohort, mostly female, included alopecia areata with under or over 50% scalp involvement, alopecia totalis and alopecia universalis. In alopecia patients, the study followed how the peripheral blood TCR repertoire changed in vivo over primary and secondary sensitization to diphenylcyclopropenone (DPC), a hapten.

V is trimmed back by 8 bases and J by 4 bases, and the junction contains 6 bases that no gene match accounts for. Measured from the cysteine to the phenylalanine, the CDR3 is 13 residues long. Only the CDR3 part of the read is kept: 39 bases, read in frame from the first base. Per the germline V gene, ENHRY is the CDR1 and SYGVKD is the CDR2. Libraries were constructed by RACE. Instrument on record: NextSeq 500. During library preparation, unique molecular identifiers were attached to individual cDNA molecules so that TCRs could be counted quantitatively and reproducibly. Both TCR alpha and TCR beta chains were sequenced from each blood RNA sample. Per the source publication's procedure: A median of about 89,000 TCRs per sample was observed, with a range of about 20,000 to 750,000. The Decombinator software suite was used to annotate the V, J and CDR3 of the TCR reads. For the PS versus PT1 abundance plots, all samples were subsampled to the same number of TCRs (28,000). TCRs were defined as expanded if absent before sensitization and observed at least eight times at the 2-week time point. TCRdb applied fastp at Q25 and MiXCR to the public reads, then kept only in-frame beta chains. Identical CDR3 proteins give one entry, which carries the most common genes and DNA. In this record, the V and J calls reflect TCRdb's handling and not the investigators' own analysis. The sample data list approximately 180,000 distinct CDR3 sequences, and 25% to 35% of these were observed just once. Just under 3% of the sample lies in the top ten.

Broad study findings and their caveats: The number of PT1 expanded TCRs positively correlated with patch test score, significant at thresholds 8, 16 and 32 but not 4. Alopecia, a presumed autoimmune disease, was present in all patients, so the immune response of the patients might differ from that of healthy individuals. The number of TCRs above 1 in 1000 frequency did not change with DPC sensitization; there was no evidence of global repertoire structure alterations. After repeated subsampling, the strength of the expansion versus patch-test correlation and the threshold at which it became significant changed. Compared with pre-sensitization or healthy control sets, expanded TCRs formed significantly more large CDR3 similarity clusters, which is consistent with antigen-driven responses.

The sequence links TRBV10-3 to TRBJ2-3; a stretch of 7 junction bases matches TRBD2. Specimen: whole blood, collected in connection with sensitization to the hapten diphenylcyclopropenone (DPC). This TCR was recovered from a woman aged 25 to 45 with alopecia areata. Some clones in this sample may be carry-over from other donors' samples. The sequenced DNA: TGTGCCATCGCGCGGGGAGGGGCAGATACGCAGTATTTT. It is translated as CAIARGGADTQYF.